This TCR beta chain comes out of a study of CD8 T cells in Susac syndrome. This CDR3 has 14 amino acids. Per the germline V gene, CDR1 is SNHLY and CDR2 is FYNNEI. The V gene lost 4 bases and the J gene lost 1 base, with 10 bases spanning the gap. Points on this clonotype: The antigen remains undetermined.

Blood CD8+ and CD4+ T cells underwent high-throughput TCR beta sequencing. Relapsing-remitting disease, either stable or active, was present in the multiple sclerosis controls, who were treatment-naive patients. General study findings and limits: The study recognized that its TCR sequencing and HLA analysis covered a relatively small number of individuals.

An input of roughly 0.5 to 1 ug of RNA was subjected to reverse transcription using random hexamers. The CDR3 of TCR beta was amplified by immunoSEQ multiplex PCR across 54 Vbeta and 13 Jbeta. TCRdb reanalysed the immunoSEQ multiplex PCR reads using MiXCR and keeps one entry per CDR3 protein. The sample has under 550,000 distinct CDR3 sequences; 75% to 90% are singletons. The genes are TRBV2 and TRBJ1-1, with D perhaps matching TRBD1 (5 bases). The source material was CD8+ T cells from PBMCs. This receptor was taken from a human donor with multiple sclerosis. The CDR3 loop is CASSAGLSNTEAFF. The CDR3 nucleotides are TGTGCCAGCAGTGCGGGACTTTCGAACACTGAAGCTTTCTTT.